There are many counts of the clone carrying this T cell receptor (beta chain). Its antigen is as yet unknown. It was a multiplex PCR that amplified TCR beta CDR3, with 32 V and 13 J primers. MiXCR was run by TCRdb on the multiplex PCR reads, yielding one entry per CDR3 protein. The profile shows about 15,000 distinct CDR3 sequences, 30% to 35% of them singletons. Genomic DNA extracted from bulk tumor tissue served as template. A total of around 660 ng was used per sample. Surgical sampling yielded several biopsies per primary tumor (spaced far apart). Undergoing curative surgery were patients whose non-small cell lung cancer was untreated and newly diagnosed. There were over 12 donors in total. They were all newly diagnosed non-small cell lung cancer patients undergoing surgery with curative intent. The data were taken from a study of immune heterogeneity within non-small cell lung tumors. Study-level background: There was 1 tumor not otherwise specified, along with 10 to 11 non-squamous carcinomas and several squamous cell carcinomas.

CDR1 and CDR2 from the germline V gene are SGHTA and FQGNSA. This CDR3 comprises 16 residues. Trimming took off 6 bases at V and 1 base at J, with 16 bases between the two ends. General observations from the study: For local T-cell clonality, the correlation with local tumor mutational burden was moderate but significant (R roughly 0.34).

Sequencing was performed on lung tumor tissue. The sequence was collected from a woman aged 45-59 years with non-small cell lung cancer. This chain uses TRBV7-2 with TRBJ1-3, with D maybe TRBD1 (5 bases). The CDR3 nucleotides are TGTGCCAGCAGTAGACAGCGGGGATCGTCTGGAAACACCATATATTTT. It encodes CASSRQRGSSGNTIYF.